Listed here are 9 T cell receptor beta chains from one sample, sequenced in a study of cytomegalovirus exposure and HLA in healthy donors. Use of 60 Vbeta and 13 Jbeta primers characterized the PCR. Profiled with immunoSEQ multiplex PCR; TCRdb holds only in-frame clones, not every one. This table has 95,000 to 150,000 clones, over 70% appearing once. The specimen was PBMCs. The receptor set was obtained from a female donor in good health and CMV-seronegative.

The V gene is TRBV7-9, the J gene TRBJ1-2; TRBD1 might be the D (6 bases). Germline V gives CDR1 SEHNR, CDR2 FQNEAQ (reference sequence). The V and J ends lost 1 base and 4 bases respectively, with 16 bases between them. The CDR3 extends over 16 amino acids. The CDR3 loop is CASSLVGGGRIYGYTF. The CDR3 DNA reads TGTGCCAGCAGCTTAGTTGGCGGGGGGCGTATCTATGGCTACACCTTC.

The rearrangement uses TRBV6-1 and TRBJ2-3; tentative D call: TRBD2 (7 bases). The germline CDR1 and CDR2 sequences are MNHNS and SASEGT. This CDR3 is built from 20 residues. The germline V and J ends were trimmed by 3 bases and 0 bases, with 25 bases remaining between them. CDR3 in amino acids: CASSERLGAGVEGSTDTQYF. CDR3 bases: TGTGCCAGCAGTGAGAGATTGGGGGCGGGGGTGGAGGGGAGCACAGATACGCAGTATTTT.

This rearrangement joins TRBV12-5 to TRBJ1-4; TRBD1 agrees at 8 bases. The junction had 6 bases not matched to a gene; V was cut back by 2 bases and J by 7 bases. The CDR3 totals 15 residues. CDR1 is LGHNT and CDR2 is FRNRAP in the germline V gene. In DNA form, the CDR3 reads TGTGCTAGTGGTTTGATACAGGGGGGAGGTGAAAAACTGTTTTTT. This sequence encodes CASGLIQGGGEKLFF. Full variable domain (rest looked up from reference TRBV12-5 and TRBJ1-4): DARVTQTPRHKVTEMGQEVTMRCQPILGHNTVFWYRQTMMQGLELLAYFRNRAPLDDSGMPKDRFSAEMPDATLATLKIQPSEPRDSAVYFCASGLIQGGGEKLFFGSGTQLSVL.

This chain links TRBV28 with TRBJ1-5; 8 nucleotides line up with TRBD1. This CDR3 has 17 amino acids. From germline, CDR1 is MDHEN and CDR2 SYDVKM. The ends lost 4 bases at V and 6 bases at J; junction bases unmatched: 14. CDR3: CASSSHLDRVSGQPQHF. The CDR3 DNA reads TGTGCCAGCAGTTCTCATTTGGACAGGGTAAGCGGTCAGCCCCAGCATTTT.

The chain carries TRBV28 and TRBJ2-6; 9 bases align to TRBD1. Germline CDR1 and CDR2: MDHEN and SYDVKM. The CDR3 sequence is 18 residues long. The V gene end was trimmed by 5 bases and the J gene end by 2 bases; junction bases not matched to a gene: 10. The CDR3 is CASSPRGTGTAGANVLTF. The CDR3 region has the DNA TGTGCCAGCAGTCCCCGGGGGACAGGGACCGCTGGGGCCAACGTCCTGACTTTC.

This clone was observed a single time. This sequence joins TRBV18 and TRBJ1-5; 7 bases align to TRBD1. The germline CDR1 and CDR2 sequences are KGHSH and LQKENI. The ends lost 3 bases at V and 6 bases at J; junction bases unmatched: 11. CDR3 size: 16 residues. DNA of the CDR3: TGTGCCAGCTCACCGCAGACAGGGAGAGGGAGTCAGCCCCAGCATTTT. Translated, it gives CASSPQTGRGSQPQHF.

The chain recombines TRBV7-8 with TRBJ1-3; D is unresolved. The germline V and J ends were trimmed by 3 bases and 3 bases, with 9 bases remaining between them. The germline CDR1 and CDR2 sequences are SGHVS and FQNEAQ. The CDR3 spans 14 residues. As DNA, the CDR3 is TGTGCCAGCAGCTTCGGCAGGTTTGGAAACACCATATATTTT. This codes for CASSFGRFGNTIYF. Combining the CDR3 with reference TRBV7-8 and TRBJ1-3 gives the whole variable domain GAGVSQSPRYKVAKRGQDVALRCDPISGHVSLFWYQQALGQGPEFLTYFQNEAQLDKSGLPSDRFFAERPEGSVSTLKIQRTQQEDSAVYLCASSFGRFGNTIYFGEGSWLTVV.

The chain combines TRBV10-3 with TRBJ1-4; D is ambiguous. CDR1 and CDR2 from the germline V gene are ENHRY and SYGVKD. Deletions cut 4 bases from V and 8 bases from J, with 11 bases between. The CDR3 has 13 residues. The CDR3 DNA reads TGTGCCATCAGTGCGGATAGCGGGGAAAAACTGTTTTTT. It encodes CAISADSGEKLFF.

In this sample, this clone turned up once. This chain's CDR3 is CASSFLSGGRTDTQYF. In DNA form, the CDR3 reads TGCGCCAGCAGCTTTCTGTCCGGGGGGCGCACAGATACGCAGTATTTT. The chain employs TRBV5-1 and TRBJ2-3, with D possibly TRBD2 on 7 matching bases. The CDR3 is 16 amino acids. V was pared by 2 bases and J by 1 base, with 14 bases between. From germline, CDR1 is SGHRS and CDR2 YFSETQ.